This entry concerns a single TCR beta chain. Source study methods: Estimation of nucleated cell counts relied on the amplification of reference gene primers. Method: immunoSEQ multiplex PCR; TCRdb's copy keeps in-frame clones and lacks some. Clone size and the V and J calls come from that table; the DNA yielded D and trimming. The sample lists more than 130,000 clones, approximately 87% occurring once. The data were obtained in a study of blood T cell repertoires in COVID-19. About the study: COVID-19 samples collected from the United States, Italy and Spain covered acute and convalescent phases. PBMCs, B-cell-depleted T cells, or T cells provided the cDNA or gDNA that made up the material.

From germline, CDR1 is ENHRY and CDR2 SYGVKD. This CDR3 comprises 15 residues. J was trimmed by 4 bases and V by 11 bases; bases with no gene match: 11. The origin of this receptor is a woman between 35 and 50 years old with acute or convalescent COVID-19. The J gene is TRBJ2-3, the V gene TRBV10-3, with 11 bases lining up with TRBD2. Material: peripheral blood. The CDR3 sequence: CASKGLAGGPDTQYF. CDR3 in DNA: TGTGCCTCCAAGGGGCTAGCGGGAGGCCCAGATACGCAGTATTTT.